The next 7 T cell receptor beta chains were all read from a single sample in a study of beta chain features in type 1 diabetes. Broader study findings: Significant though moderate, a shortening of TCRB CDR3s appeared in all four CD4+ subsets of Type 1 diabetes patients.

These receptors' targets are unknown. Investigators reverse transcribed all isolated RNA, so they sequenced expressed TCRB transcripts. The protocol was immunoSEQ multiplex PCR, while the TCRdb copy is restricted to in-frame clones and leaves out a portion. The table has more than 100,000 clones, around 9% seen once. Sequenced material: central memory CD4+ T cells from blood. These receptors came from a man aged 25-40 years with type 1 diabetes.

The CDR3 protein is CASSLPGQGGQPQHF. CDR3 sequence (DNA): TGTGCCAGCAGTTTACCCGGACAGGGCGGCCAGCCCCAGCATTTT. The V gene is TRBV28, the J gene TRBJ1-5; 8 bases are a match to TRBD1. The germline CDR1 and CDR2 sequences are MDHEN and SYDVKM. This CDR3 has 15 amino acids. With V trimmed by 2 bases and J by 7 bases, 7 bases remained unmatched.

The chain recombines TRBV18 with TRBJ2-5; TRBD2 agrees at 7 bases. The J segment lost 5 bases and the V segment lost 3 bases, leaving 9 bases of the junction unmatched. The CDR3 is 15 amino acids. The germline gives CDR1 KGHSH, CDR2 LQKENI. CDR3 sequence reads: CASSPSSGTQETQYF. Here the CDR3 DNA reads TGTGCCAGCTCACCTTCTAGCGGTACCCAGGAGACCCAGTACTTC.

The chain uses TRBV7-9 and TRBJ2-7; tentatively, D is TRBD1 (7 bases). Trimming shortened V by 5 bases and J by 2 bases, and 13 bases separated the two germline ends. This CDR3 spans 14 amino acids. Germline-derived CDR1 and CDR2 are SEHNR and FQNEAQ (reference sequence). The CDR3, as DNA: TGTGCCAGCAGCCGCGGGACAGCTGCCTACGAGCAGTACTTC. Translating gives CASSRGTAAYEQYF.

This clone has more than one count but fewer than ten. This chain uses TRBV5-4 with TRBJ2-5; 9 bases line up with TRBD1. Unmatched junction bases numbered 5, after V lost 3 bases and J lost 5 bases. The CDR3 totals 14 residues. From germline, CDR1 is SGHNT and CDR2 YYREEE (reference sequence). The CDR3 DNA is TGTGCCAGCAGCTCTCCGGGACAGGGCGAGACCCAGTACTTC. This codes for CASSSPGQGETQYF.

This sequence joins TRBV14 and TRBJ2-1; TRBD1 agrees at 7 bases. The CDR3 contains 15 residues. The J segment lost 2 bases and the V segment lost 1 base, leaving 2 bases of the junction unmatched. Per the germline V gene, CDR1 is SGHDN and CDR2 is FVKESK. CDR3 DNA: TGTGCCAGCAGCCAAGGACAGGGAACCTACAATGAGCAGTTCTTC. It is translated as CASSQGQGTYNEQFF.

Only a few counts were recorded for this clone. This chain connects TRBV2 to TRBJ1-4, with 9 bases aligning to TRBD1. The germline gives CDR1 SNHLY, CDR2 FYNNEI. The CDR3 is 14 amino acids. With 3 bases clipped from V and 8 bases from J, the junction kept 4 bases outside the gene matches. The CDR3 sequence: CASSDPGTGEKLFF. The CDR3 DNA reads as TGTGCCAGCAGTGACCCCGGGACAGGGGAAAAACTGTTTTTT.

The CDR3 region has the DNA TGTGCTAGTGGTCTACAGGGGATCGGGGAGCTGTTTTTT. Encoded protein: CASGLQGIGELFF. The chain links TRBV12-5 to TRBJ2-2, with 7 bases matching TRBD1. The germline CDR1 and CDR2 sequences are LGHNT and FRNRAP. J gave up 7 bases and V 5 bases, and 4 bases lay outside the gene matches. This CDR3 has 13 amino acids.